This T cell receptor beta chain stems from a study of blood T cell repertoires in COVID-19. At the level of the study: T cells, B-cell-depleted T cells, or PBMCs supplied cDNA or gDNA.

The repertoire was sequenced with immunoSEQ multiplex PCR; TCRdb's copy has only in-frame clones and lacks some. The table has about 170,000 clones, around 81% seen once. Germline assignment: CDR1 SGHNT and CDR2 YENEEA. V was clipped by 5 bases and J by 6 bases, with 14 bases between them. The CDR3 contains 14 residues. This clone was counted once. The material sequenced was peripheral blood. The genes are TRBV11-3 and TRBJ2-1, with D perhaps TRBD2 (5 bases). This receptor was identified in a man aged 65 to 85 with active or convalescent COVID-19. CDR3 loop: CASSPGRGGNEQFF. The CDR3, as DNA: TGTGCCAGCAGCCCCGGGCGAGGAGGCAATGAGCAGTTCTTC.